Each of the 6 T cell receptor beta chains below was sequenced from the same sample in a study of OX40 agonist ivuxolimab in advanced cancers. Some clones are missing from TCRdb's copy, which holds only in-frame ones; the method was immunoSEQ multiplex PCR. The data contain under 70,000 clones, 75% to 90% of them singletons. Source: CD4+ or CD8+ T cells sorted from blood, taken in a trial of the OX40 agonist ivuxolimab. These receptors came from an adult with an advanced solid tumor such as melanoma, head and neck, liver or kidney cancer.

This chain links TRBV6-5 with TRBJ1-5, with D possibly TRBD1 on 6 matching bases. The CDR3 is 14 amino acids. Trimming pared 6 bases from V and 4 bases from J, leaving 13 bases between. CDR1 is MNHEY, CDR2 SVGAGI, per germline. The CDR3 spells CASRKSGENQPQHF. In DNA form, the CDR3 reads TGTGCCAGCAGGAAATCAGGGGAAAATCAGCCCCAGCATTTT.

The chain couples TRBV19 to TRBJ1-5, with D perhaps matching TRBD1 (5 bases). CDR1 is LNHDA, CDR2 SQIVND, per germline (reference sequence). The CDR3 spans 14 residues. The V and J ends lost 4 bases and 4 bases respectively, with 11 bases between them. CDR3 DNA sequence: TGTGCCAGTAGTAACCGAGGGGAAAATCAGCCCCAGCATTTT. It yields the protein CASSNRGENQPQHF.

The chain carries TRBV9 and TRBJ1-2; 8 bases map to TRBD1. The CDR3 extends over 16 amino acids. After removal of 0 bases from V and 6 bases from J, the junction contained 10 bases not matched to a gene. Per the germline V gene, CDR1 is SGDLS and CDR2 is YYNGEE. The CDR3: CASSVAAQGAPNGYTF. The CDR3 DNA sequence: TGTGCCAGCAGCGTAGCTGCCCAGGGGGCGCCGAATGGCTACACCTTC.

This chain joins TRBV18 and TRBJ2-7; TRBD1 matches 8 bases. J gave up 7 bases and V 2 bases, and 7 bases lay outside the gene matches. This CDR3 spans 14 amino acids. Germline CDR1 reads KGHSH; CDR2 reads LQKENI. Written as DNA, the CDR3 is TGTGCCAGCTCACCAGGACAGGGCGTAAGAGAGCAGTACTTC. It translates to CASSPGQGVREQYF.

This clone has only a few counts. J is TRBJ2-1 and V is TRBV19; 15 bases map to TRBD2. The CDR3 loop spans 18 amino acids. The V gene's germline CDR1 is LNHDA and CDR2 SQIVND (reference sequence). The V gene end was trimmed by 7 bases and the J gene end by 0 bases; junction bases not matched to a gene: 7. The CDR3 region has the DNA TGTGCCAGTACTATCGGGACTAGCGGGGGGAGCTCCTACAATGAGCAGTTCTTC. It encodes CASTIGTSGGSSYNEQFF.

The J gene is TRBJ1-5, the V gene TRBV5-1; 8 bases are a match to TRBD1. Germline assignment: CDR1 SGHRS and CDR2 YFSETQ. This CDR3 contains 15 residues. With 5 bases clipped from V and 5 bases from J, the junction kept 9 bases outside the gene matches. CDR3 amino acids: CASRLGTGGYQPQHF. CDR3 bases: TGCGCCAGCAGACTCGGAACAGGGGGTTATCAGCCCCAGCATTTT.